Each of the 26 T cell receptor beta chains below was sequenced from the same sample in a study of CD8+ T cells in alopecia areata. Extracted RNA was reverse transcribed, and the resulting cDNA served as sequencing template. The table came from immunoSEQ multiplex PCR; TCRdb's copy has only in-frame clones and leaves some out. The data hold 75,000 to 100,000 clones, with about three quarters observed a single time. Treatment denoted: oral pan-JAK inhibitor, 5-10 mg twice daily. The sample here was CD8+ T cells sorted from blood, taken at approximately week 42, from a patient treated with tofacitinib. All receptors derive from a human donor with alopecia areata.

V usage is TRBV5-6 and J usage is TRBJ1-1; 7 bases are a match to TRBD1. This CDR3 is built from 15 residues. Germline values: CDR1 SGHDT, CDR2 YYEEEE. V was clipped by 3 bases and J by 3 bases; unmatched bases: 8. CDR3 amino acids: CASSSDREGDTEAFF. CDR3 coding DNA: TGTGCCAGCAGCTCAGACAGGGAGGGGGACACTGAAGCTTTCTTT.

The sample holds a few counts of this clone. This chain links TRBV9 with TRBJ2-2; D might be TRBD1 (6 bases). Germline V gene lookup returns CDR1 SGDLS and CDR2 YYNGEE. This CDR3 has 18 residues. Trimming cost V 0 bases and J 0 bases, with 15 bases left between them. The CDR3 bases are TGTGCCAGCAGCGTAGCTGTACAGGGTTCCGCGAACACCGGGGAGCTGTTTTTT. It yields the protein CASSVAVQGSANTGELFF.

This chain connects TRBV7-2 to TRBJ2-5; 7 positions agree with TRBD2. Germline CDR1 reads SGHTA; CDR2 reads FQGNSA. CDR3 length: 15 residues. Germline trimming cut 1 base from V and 0 bases from J; bases unmatched to any gene: 2. The CDR3 DNA reads TGTGCCAGCAGCTTAGACGGGGGGTACCAAGAGACCCAGTACTTC. It encodes CASSLDGGYQETQYF.

The chain employs TRBV4-3 and TRBJ2-1, with D maybe TRBD2 (5 bases). V was cut by 0 bases and J by 7 bases, with 13 bases left in between. This CDR3 contains 15 residues. Per the germline V gene, CDR1 is LGHNA and CDR2 is YSLEER. In nucleotides, the CDR3 is TGCGCCAGCAGCCAAGATCGAGACTACCAAAATGAGCAGTTCTTC. Its protein product is CASSQDRDYQNEQFF.

This clone was counted a single time. The J gene is TRBJ1-2, the V gene TRBV2; D call uncertain. V was clipped by 3 bases and J by 7 bases, with 0 bases between them. The CDR3 loop spans 9 amino acids. Germline V gives CDR1 SNHLY, CDR2 FYNNEI. CDR3 sequence reads: CASSDGYTF. DNA of the CDR3: TGTGCCAGCAGTGATGGCTACACCTTC.

V usage is TRBV19 and J usage is TRBJ2-3, with TRBD2 matching over 10 bases. V trimming: 4 bases; J trimming: 2 bases; junction bases outside the gene matches: 9. This CDR3 has 17 residues. Per the germline V gene, CDR1 is LNHDA and CDR2 is SQIVND (reference sequence). CDR3 bases: TGTGCCAGTAGTACCCCCCGGACTAGCGGCATCACAGATACGCAGTATTTT. The encoded protein is CASSTPRTSGITDTQYF. The whole variable domain, remainder taken from reference TRBV19 and TRBJ2-3, is DGGITQSPKYLFRKEGQNVTLSCEQNLNHDAMYWYRQDPGQGLRLIYYSQIVNDFQKGDIAEGYSVSREKKESFPLTVTSAQKNPTAFYLCASSTPRTSGITDTQYFGPGTRLTVL.

This chain uses TRBV29-1 with TRBJ1-2; 9 bases fit TRBD1. Germline CDR1 and CDR2: SQVTM and ANQGSEA. After removal of 7 bases from V and 2 bases from J, the junction contained 5 bases not matched to a gene. This CDR3 has 13 residues. DNA for the CDR3: TGCAGCGCCTCCGGGACAGGGAACTATGGCTACACCTTC. Translating gives CSASGTGNYGYTF.

V and J are TRBV27 and TRBJ2-7; D ambiguous. Germline V gene lookup returns CDR1 MNHEY and CDR2 SMNVEV (reference sequence). This CDR3 region has 10 residues. V was pared by 6 bases and J by 5 bases, with 5 bases between. The CDR3 loop is CASSCDEQYF. In DNA form, the CDR3 reads TGTGCCAGCAGCTGTGACGAGCAGTACTTC.

The chain couples TRBV2 to TRBJ1-5; D is perhaps TRBD1 (5 bases). The CDR3 sequence is 13 residues long. The germline V gene has CDR1 SNHLY and CDR2 FYNNEI. Between the trimmed V and J ends, which lost 1 base and 4 bases, there was a span of 5 bases. The CDR3 protein is CASSEEGNQPQHF. The CDR3 DNA sequence: TGTGCCAGCAGTGAAGAGGGGAATCAGCCCCAGCATTTT. Drawing the rest from reference TRBV2 and TRBJ1-5, the complete variable domain is EPEVTQTPSHQVTQMGQEVILRCVPISNHLYFYWYRQILGQKVEFLVSFYNNEISEKSEIFDDQFSVERPDGSNFTLKIRSTKLEDSAMYFCASSEEGNQPQHFGDGTRLSIL.

V and J are TRBV29-1 and TRBJ2-1, with D possibly being TRBD1 or TRBD2 (5 bases each). This CDR3 is 14 amino acids long. Trimming stripped 2 bases from V and 4 bases from J, with 12 bases between. Germline lookup yields CDR1 SQVTM and CDR2 ANQGSEA. This chain's CDR3 is CSVENEGNYNEQFF. CDR3 DNA: TGCAGCGTTGAAAATGAGGGGAATTACAATGAGCAGTTCTTC.

This sequence joins TRBV5-1 and TRBJ1-4; TRBD1 matches at 8 bases. The length of the CDR3 is 14 residues. Trimming cost V 0 bases and J 5 bases; bases outside gene matches: 0. From germline, CDR1 is SGHRS and CDR2 YFSETQ. The CDR3 region has the DNA TGCGCCAGCAGCTTGGGGACAGGGAATGAAAAACTGTTTTTT. Its translation: CASSLGTGNEKLFF.

V and J are TRBV11-2 and TRBJ2-7; tentatively, D is TRBD2 (6 bases). Germline loops: CDR1 SGHAT, CDR2 FQNNGV. The CDR3 contains 13 residues. V was shortened by 5 bases and J by 4 bases, with 12 bases between the two germline ends. CDR3 DNA: TGTGCCAGCAGCCCGTTGGGAGGATACGAGCAGTACTTC. Protein product: CASSPLGGYEQYF.

The V gene is TRBV4-1, the J gene TRBJ1-2, with no clear D. CDR1 and CDR2 from the germline V gene are MGHRA and YSYEKL. CDR3 size: 19 residues. The germline V and J ends were trimmed by 0 bases and 4 bases, with 24 bases remaining between them. The DNA for the CDR3 is TGCGCCAGCAGCCAAGATATATCGAGGATGGTTAAACAGACCTATGGCTACACCTTC. It codes for CASSQDISRMVKQTYGYTF.

Written as DNA, the CDR3 is TGTGCCAGTAGTACAAGGACCGGTGGGGCCAACGTCCTGACTTTC. Residues: CASSTRTGGANVLTF. The chain joins TRBV19 to TRBJ2-6, with D unresolved. The V end was cut by 4 bases, the J end by 3 bases, with 10 bases between. This CDR3 has 15 amino acids. From germline, CDR1 is LNHDA and CDR2 SQIVND (reference sequence).

The chain links TRBV5-4 to TRBJ1-2; D remains ambiguous. This CDR3 is 15 amino acids long. CDR1 and CDR2 from the germline V gene are SGHNT and YYREEE (reference sequence). V was pared by 1 base and J by 1 base, with 11 bases between. Here the CDR3 reads CASSLTLSSNYGYTF. DNA for the CDR3: TGTGCCAGCAGCTTGACCCTGAGCAGTAACTATGGCTACACCTTC.

The chain links TRBV19 to TRBJ2-1, with 7 bases matching TRBD2. V dropped 2 bases and J dropped 6; count of bases not matched to a gene: 13. The CDR3 consists of 17 residues. Germline CDR1 LNHDA, CDR2 SQIVND (reference sequence). CDR3 sequence (DNA): TGTGCCAGTAGTATATGGTCGAAGCGGGGATTTGGCAATGAGCAGTTCTTC. It translates to CASSIWSKRGFGNEQFF.

J is TRBJ2-5 and V is TRBV5-1, with D perhaps TRBD1 (5 bases). Germline-derived CDR1 and CDR2 are SGHRS and YFSETQ. The CDR3 is 14 residues long. V was pared by 1 base and J by 4 bases, with 11 bases between. The CDR3, as DNA: TGCGCCAGCAGCTTGCAGGGCCAGGGAGAGACCCAGTACTTC. Its translation is CASSLQGQGETQYF.

The chain joins TRBV6-5 to TRBJ1-2; D is uncertain. Germline-derived CDR1 and CDR2 are MNHEY and SVGAGI. The length of the CDR3 is 14 residues. Trimming cost V 1 base and J 3 bases, with 9 bases left between them. The CDR3: CASSYYPNHYGYTF. The DNA of the CDR3 is TGTGCCAGCAGTTACTACCCTAACCACTATGGCTACACCTTC.

This chain links TRBV29-1 with TRBJ1-2; 7 bases map to TRBD1. V was pared by 6 bases and J by 1 base, with 5 bases of the junction left unmatched. The CDR3 runs 13 residues. CDR1 SQVTM and CDR2 ANQGSEA come from the germline V gene. The CDR3 loop reads CSVSGGVNYGYTF. CDR3 bases: TGCAGCGTATCAGGGGGTGTTAACTATGGCTACACCTTC. Filled out from reference TRBV29-1 and TRBJ1-2, the complete variable domain reads SAVISQKPSRDICQRGTSLTIQCQVDSQVTMMFWYRQQPGQSLTLIATANQGSEATYESGFVIDKFPISRPNLTFSTLTVSNMSPEDSSIYLCSVSGGVNYGYTFGSGTRLTVV.

This clone was detected once. V gene TRBV11-2 combines with J gene TRBJ2-7, with 9 bases lining up with TRBD1. The CDR3 spans 14 residues. Trimming took 7 bases from V and 7 from J; bases not matched to a gene: 11. Germline V gene lookup returns CDR1 SGHAT and CDR2 FQNNGV. The CDR3 DNA reads TGTGCCAGCACCGTGACAGGGGGAACAGGGGAGCAGTACTTC. Translated: CASTVTGGTGEQYF.

This chain joins TRBV7-2 and TRBJ1-2; tentative D call: TRBD1 (6 bases). V lost 2 bases and J 6 bases, leaving 13 bases between the germline ends. Germline lookup yields CDR1 SGHTA and CDR2 FQGNSA. CDR3 length equals 14 residues. The CDR3, as DNA: TGTGCCAGCAGCTTAAGCTGGGGGGCGGATGGCTACACCTTC. The encoded protein is CASSLSWGADGYTF. Using reference TRBV7-2 and TRBJ1-2 for the parts outside the CDR3, the full variable domain is GAGVSQSPSNKVTEKGKDVELRCDPISGHTALYWYRQSLGQGLEFLIYFQGNSAPDKSGLPSDRFSAERTGGSVSTLTIQRTQQEDSAVYLCASSLSWGADGYTFGSGTRLTVV.

On this clone: Sequence at one end of the junction differs from germline and may be a read error. The rearrangement uses TRBV7-6 and TRBJ2-1; the D gene is possibly TRBD1 (5 bases). The CDR3 loop spans 13 amino acids. Germline CDR1 SGHVS, CDR2 FNYEAQ. The CDR3, as DNA: TGTGCCATCAGCTTAAGGGGCGACAATGAGCAGTTCTTC. This sequence encodes CAISLRGDNEQFF.

The chain combines TRBV6-6 with TRBJ2-7; perhaps TRBD2 as D (6 bases). V lost 7 bases to trimming and J lost 1 base, with 14 bases between them. Germline CDR1 is MNHNY and CDR2 is SVGAGI (reference sequence). This CDR3 has 14 residues. The CDR3, as DNA: TGTGCCAGCACTAGGGACGGGGGTTCCTACGAGCAGTACTTC. This codes for CASTRDGGSYEQYF.

The chain employs TRBV19 and TRBJ1-1, with TRBD1 matching 9 bases. V shed 6 bases and J 3 bases; nucleotides not matched to a gene: 5. The germline V gene has CDR1 LNHDA and CDR2 SQIVND (reference sequence). This CDR3 has 14 residues. CDR3 nucleotides: TGTGCCAGTAGCCCGGGACAGGGATACACTGAAGCTTTCTTT. Encoded protein: CASSPGQGYTEAFF.

This clone was observed a handful of times. A read error may account for a junction end that differs from germline. The chain links TRBV2 to TRBJ1-5; D gene ambiguous. The CDR3 consists of 14 residues. Per germline, CDR1 SNHLY and CDR2 FYNNEI. The CDR3 here is CASGNGRSTQPQHF. The DNA for the CDR3 is TGTGCCAGCGGCAATGGCCGGAGCACTCAGCCCCAGCATTTT.

The rearrangement joins TRBV12-5 to TRBJ1-2, with 7 bases aligning to TRBD1. CDR3 length: 13 residues. The V and J ends lost 7 bases and 6 bases, in that order; junction bases with no gene match: 8. Per the germline V gene, CDR1 is LGHNT and CDR2 is FRNRAP. The CDR3 sequence: CASARDRAHGYTF. Written as DNA, the CDR3 is TGTGCTAGTGCCCGAGACAGGGCCCATGGCTACACCTTC.